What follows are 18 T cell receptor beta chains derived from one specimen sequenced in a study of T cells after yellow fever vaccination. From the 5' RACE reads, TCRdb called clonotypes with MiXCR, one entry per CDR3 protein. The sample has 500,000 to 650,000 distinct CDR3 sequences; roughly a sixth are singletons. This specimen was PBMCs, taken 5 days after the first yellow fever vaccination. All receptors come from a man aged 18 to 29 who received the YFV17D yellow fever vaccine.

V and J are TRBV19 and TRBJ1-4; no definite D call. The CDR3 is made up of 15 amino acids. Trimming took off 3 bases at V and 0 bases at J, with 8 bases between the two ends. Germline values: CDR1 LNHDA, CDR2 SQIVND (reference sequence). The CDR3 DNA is TGTGCCAGTAGTATTGACCGTGCAACTAATGAAAAACTGTTTTTT. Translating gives CASSIDRATNEKLFF.

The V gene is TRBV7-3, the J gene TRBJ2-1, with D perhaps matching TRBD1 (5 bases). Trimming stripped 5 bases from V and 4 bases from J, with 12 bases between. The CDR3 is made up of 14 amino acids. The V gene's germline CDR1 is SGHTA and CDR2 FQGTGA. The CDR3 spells CASSINRNYNEQFF. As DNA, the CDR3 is TGTGCCAGCAGCATAAACAGGAATTACAATGAGCAGTTCTTC.

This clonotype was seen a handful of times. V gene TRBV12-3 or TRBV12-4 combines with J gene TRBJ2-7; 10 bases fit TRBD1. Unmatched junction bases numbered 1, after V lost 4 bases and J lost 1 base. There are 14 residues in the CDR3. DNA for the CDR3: TGTGCCAGCAGTTCGGACAGGGGGTCCTACGAGCAGTACGTC. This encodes CASSSDRGSYEQYV.

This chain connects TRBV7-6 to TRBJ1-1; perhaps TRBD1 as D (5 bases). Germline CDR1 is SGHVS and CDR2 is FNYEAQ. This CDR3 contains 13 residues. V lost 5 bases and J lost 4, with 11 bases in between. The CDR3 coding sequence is TGTGCCAGCAGCCCACAGGTTGGCACTGAAGCTTTCTTT. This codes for CASSPQVGTEAFF.

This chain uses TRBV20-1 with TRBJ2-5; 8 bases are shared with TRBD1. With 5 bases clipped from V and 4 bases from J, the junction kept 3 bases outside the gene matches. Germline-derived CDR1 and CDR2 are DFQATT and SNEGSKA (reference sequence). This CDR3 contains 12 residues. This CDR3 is CSARGQVETQYF. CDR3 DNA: TGCAGTGCTCGGGGACAGGTAGAGACCCAGTACTTC.

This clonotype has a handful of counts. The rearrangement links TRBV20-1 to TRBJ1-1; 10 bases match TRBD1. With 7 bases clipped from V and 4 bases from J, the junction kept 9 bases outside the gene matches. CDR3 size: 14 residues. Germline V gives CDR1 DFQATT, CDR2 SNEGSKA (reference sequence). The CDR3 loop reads CSGGQGSSFTEAFF. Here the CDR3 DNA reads TGCAGTGGGGGACAGGGGTCGTCGTTCACTGAAGCTTTCTTT.

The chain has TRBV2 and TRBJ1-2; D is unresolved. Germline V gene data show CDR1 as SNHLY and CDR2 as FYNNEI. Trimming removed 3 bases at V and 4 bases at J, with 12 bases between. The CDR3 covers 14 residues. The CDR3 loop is CASSDAPQIYGYTF. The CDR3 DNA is TGTGCCAGCAGTGACGCTCCGCAGATCTATGGCTACACCTTC.

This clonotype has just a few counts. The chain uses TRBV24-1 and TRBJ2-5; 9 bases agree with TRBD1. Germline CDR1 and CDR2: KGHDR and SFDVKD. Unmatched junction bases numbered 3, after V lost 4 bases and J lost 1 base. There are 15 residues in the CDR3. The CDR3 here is CATSDPGQGQETQYF. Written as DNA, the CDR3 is TGTGCCACCAGTGACCCGGGACAGGGCCAAGAGACCCAGTACTTC.

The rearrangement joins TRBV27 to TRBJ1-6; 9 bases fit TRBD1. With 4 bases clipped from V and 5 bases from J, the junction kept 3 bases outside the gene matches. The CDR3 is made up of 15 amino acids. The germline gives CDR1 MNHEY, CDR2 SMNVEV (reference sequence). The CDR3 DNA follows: TGTGCCAGCAGTTGGGACAGGGCTGATAATTCACCCCTCCACTTT. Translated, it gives CASSWDRADNSPLHF.

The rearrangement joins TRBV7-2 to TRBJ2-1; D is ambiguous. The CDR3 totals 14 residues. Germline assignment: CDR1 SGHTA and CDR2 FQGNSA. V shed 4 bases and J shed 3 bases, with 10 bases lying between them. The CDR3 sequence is CASSWASGYNEQFF. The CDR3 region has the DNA TGTGCCAGCAGCTGGGCCTCGGGCTACAATGAGCAGTTCTTC. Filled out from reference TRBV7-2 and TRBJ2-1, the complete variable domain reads GAGVSQSPSNKVTEKGKDVELRCDPISGHTALYWYRQSLGQGLEFLIYFQGNSAPDKSGLPSDRFSAERTGGSVSTLTIQRTQQEDSAVYLCASSWASGYNEQFFGPGTRLTVL.

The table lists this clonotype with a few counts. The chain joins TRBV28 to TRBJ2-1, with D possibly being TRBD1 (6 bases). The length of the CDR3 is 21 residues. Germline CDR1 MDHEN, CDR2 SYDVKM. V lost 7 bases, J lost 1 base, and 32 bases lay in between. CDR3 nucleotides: TGTGCCAGCAAGTTTATACAGGGTCGGTGGGGTACGGGGACATCCTACAATGAGCAGTTCTTC. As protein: CASKFIQGRWGTGTSYNEQFF.

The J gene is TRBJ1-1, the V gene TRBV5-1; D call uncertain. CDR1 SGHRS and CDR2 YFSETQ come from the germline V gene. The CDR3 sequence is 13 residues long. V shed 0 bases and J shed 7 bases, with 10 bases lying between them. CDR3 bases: TGCGCCAGCAGCTTGGCCCCGGGTGATGAAGCTTTCTTT. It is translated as CASSLAPGDEAFF.

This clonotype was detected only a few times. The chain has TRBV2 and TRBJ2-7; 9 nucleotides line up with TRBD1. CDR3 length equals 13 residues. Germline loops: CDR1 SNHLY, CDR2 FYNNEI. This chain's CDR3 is CASRDLPGQGSLV. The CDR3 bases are TGTGCCAGCAGAGATCTACCGGGACAGGGCTCTTTAGTC.

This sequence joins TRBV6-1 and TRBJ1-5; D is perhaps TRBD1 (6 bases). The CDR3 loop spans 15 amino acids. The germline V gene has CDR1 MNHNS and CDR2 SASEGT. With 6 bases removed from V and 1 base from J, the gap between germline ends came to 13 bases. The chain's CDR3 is CASRQRGASNQPQHF. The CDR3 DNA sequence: TGTGCCAGCAGACAGAGGGGGGCAAGCAATCAGCCCCAGCATTTT.

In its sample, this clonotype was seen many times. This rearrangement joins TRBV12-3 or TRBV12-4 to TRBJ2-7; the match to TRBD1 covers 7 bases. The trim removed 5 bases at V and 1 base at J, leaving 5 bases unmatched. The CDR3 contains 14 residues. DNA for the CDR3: TGTGCCAGCAGTCAGGGGGACGGTTCCTACGAGCAGTACTTC. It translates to CASSQGDGSYEQYF.

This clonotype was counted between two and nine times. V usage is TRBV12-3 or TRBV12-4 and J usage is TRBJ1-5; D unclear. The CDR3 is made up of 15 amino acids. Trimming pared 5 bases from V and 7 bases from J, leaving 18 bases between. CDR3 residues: CASSTRQGSTQPQHF. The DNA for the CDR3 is TGTGCCAGCAGTACCCGACAAGGGTCGACCCAGCCCCAGCATTTT.

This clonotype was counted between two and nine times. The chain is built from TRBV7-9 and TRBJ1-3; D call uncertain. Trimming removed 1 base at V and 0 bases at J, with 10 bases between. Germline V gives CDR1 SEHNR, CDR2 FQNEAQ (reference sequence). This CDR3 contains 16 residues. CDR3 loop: CASSLEFTSSGNTIYF. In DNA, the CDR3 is TGTGCCAGCAGCTTAGAATTTACTAGCTCTGGAAACACCATATATTTT.

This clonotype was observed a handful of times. CDR3 sequence: CASSLGAGGLITYEQYF. CDR3 nucleotides: TGTGCCAGCAGCTTAGGTGCTGGAGGCCTGATAACCTACGAGCAGTACTTC. This chain uses TRBV7-2 with TRBJ2-7, with D perhaps matching TRBD2 (5 bases). V was clipped by 1 base and J by 2 bases, with 18 bases between them. The CDR3 runs 17 residues. Germline V gives CDR1 SGHTA, CDR2 FQGNSA.